The 30 T cell receptor beta chains reported below all come from one sample, sequenced in a study of cytomegalovirus exposure and HLA in healthy donors. Amplification used 60 Vbeta primers and 13 Jbeta primers. Using immunoSEQ multiplex PCR, the repertoire was profiled, and TCRdb retains in-frame clones only, with some absent. The sample consists of about 160,000 clones, 79% of them appearing once. Sequences were obtained from PBMCs. The receptors were gathered from a middle-aged man in good health and CMV-seronegative.

The CDR3 DNA sequence: TGTGCCAGCAGCCAAGAGAACGAGCAGTACTTC. This translates into CASSQENEQYF. V is TRBV4-2 and J is TRBJ2-5; D not certain. The assigned J gene may be wrong: the sequence end matches TRBJ2-7 better. Germline values: CDR1 LGHNA, CDR2 YNFKEQ. The CDR3 is 11 residues long.

The gene calls are TRBV5-1 and TRBJ1-2, with 8 bases identical to TRBD1. The CDR3 spans 15 residues. With V trimmed by 0 bases and J by 5 bases, 6 bases remained unmatched. The germline CDR1 and CDR2 sequences are SGHRS and YFSETQ. The CDR3 sequence: CASSLDRGGIYGYTF. The CDR3, as DNA: TGCGCCAGCAGCTTGGACAGGGGGGGGATTTATGGCTACACCTTC.

The chain is built from TRBV7-9 and TRBJ2-7; no clear D gene. Trimming left V 8 bases short and J 1 base short, with 6 bases between. This CDR3 has 11 amino acids. CDR1 and CDR2 (germline): SEHNR, FQNEAQ (reference sequence). Written as DNA, the CDR3 is TGTGCCAGCGCTGAGTCCTACGAGCAGTACTTC. The encoded protein is CASAESYEQYF.

This chain uses TRBV29-1 with TRBJ1-1, with 9 bases lining up with TRBD1. The CDR3 spans 14 residues. Unmatched junction bases numbered 10, after V lost 7 bases and J lost 4 bases. The germline V gene has CDR1 SQVTM and CDR2 ANQGSEA. CDR3 residues: CSAINRGRSTEAFF. The CDR3 DNA is TGCAGCGCAATTAACAGGGGGCGTAGCACTGAAGCTTTCTTT.

To note about this clone: Its ends do not fully match the called genes, so a read error is possible. This same CDR3 is encoded by further DNA sequences in the sample. The V call is TRBV11-2, the J call TRBJ2-7, with D possibly matching TRBD1 (6 bases). The CDR3 runs to 14 residues. CDR1 is SGHAT and CDR2 is FQNNGV in the germline V gene. The DNA of the CDR3 is TGTGCCAGCAGCCTAGACCCACAGGGCTACGAGCAGTACTTC. This sequence encodes CASSLDPQGYEQYF.

V and J are TRBV4-2 and TRBJ1-1, with unresolved D. CDR3 size: 14 residues. From germline, CDR1 is LGHNA and CDR2 YNFKEQ. V dropped 2 bases and J dropped 8 bases, with 15 bases sitting between them. The CDR3 here is CASSQNRGRDEAFF. In nucleotides, the CDR3 is TGTGCCAGCAGCCAAAACCGGGGTAGAGACGAAGCTTTCTTT.

This clone was seen a few times. J is TRBJ2-5 and V is TRBV7-8; D is perhaps TRBD2 (6 bases). Trimming removed 6 bases at V and 4 bases at J, with 21 bases between. The germline V gene has CDR1 SGHVS and CDR2 FQNEAQ. The CDR3 runs to 16 residues. As DNA, the CDR3 is TGTGCCAGCAGTCTGCTGCGGGGTCGGGGGTCAGAGACCCAGTACTTC. Protein sequence: CASSLLRGRGSETQYF.

This clone was picked up one time. This chain joins TRBV9 and TRBJ2-7; 10 bases map to TRBD2. This CDR3 spans 15 amino acids. The ends lost 2 bases at V and 4 bases at J; junction bases unmatched: 6. CDR1 SGDLS and CDR2 YYNGEE come from the germline V gene. In DNA, the CDR3 is TGTGCCAGCAGCGTTACCGGGACTAGCGTGTACGAGCAGTACTTC. This encodes CASSVTGTSVYEQYF.

This clone showed up just a few times. The V and J genes are TRBV11-3 and TRBJ2-3, with TRBD1 matching 10 bases. There are 17 residues in the CDR3. Germline trimming cut 5 bases from V and 2 bases from J; bases unmatched to any gene: 10. Germline V lookup: CDR1 SGHNT, CDR2 YENEEA. The CDR3 sequence is CASSRGRDRGDTDTQYF. CDR3 in DNA: TGTGCCAGCAGCCGAGGACGGGACAGGGGTGACACAGATACGCAGTATTTT.

The chain has TRBV5-8 and TRBJ1-5, with D tentatively TRBD1 (5 bases). V was clipped by 3 bases and J by 1 base, with 17 bases between them. CDR1 is SGHTS, CDR2 YDEGEE, per germline. The CDR3 length is 17 residues. The CDR3: CASSSLSGVWSNQPQHF. In nucleotides, the CDR3 is TGTGCCAGCAGCTCCTTATCGGGGGTCTGGAGCAATCAGCCCCAGCATTTT.

Only a few counts were recorded for this clone. This likely came from a read error, as a far larger clone is one base away. The sample contains more than one DNA sequence encoding this CDR3. J is TRBJ2-1 and V is TRBV29-1; D gene unclear. The CDR3 has 12 amino acids. Germline CDR1 is SQVTM and CDR2 is ANQGSEA. The V gene lost 6 bases and the J gene lost 8 bases, with 14 bases spanning the gap. DNA for the CDR3: TGCAGCGTCAGAGGAGATGGTGATGAGCAGTTCTTC. Translating gives CSVRGDGDEQFF.

Concerning this clone itself: The junction departs from germline at one end; a sequencing error may be responsible. The V gene is TRBV7-9, the J gene TRBJ2-4, with 7 bases identical to TRBD2. The CDR3 is made up of 16 amino acids. Germline lookup yields CDR1 SEHNR and CDR2 FQNEAQ (reference sequence). The CDR3 protein is CSSSRAGQLAKNIQYF. The CDR3 coding sequence is TGTTCCAGCAGCCGAGCGGGGCAGCTAGCCAAAAACATTCAGTACTTC.

The chain combines TRBV5-4 with TRBJ2-4; D may be TRBD2 (6 bases). This CDR3 is built from 15 residues. Germline V gives CDR1 SGHNT, CDR2 YYREEE (reference sequence). V gave up 4 bases and J gave up 1 base, with 12 bases separating them. DNA for the CDR3: TGTGCCAGCAGCCCGGGCGGGGAGGCCAAAAACATTCAGTACTTC. It yields the protein CASSPGGEAKNIQYF. The full variable domain, rest sourced from reference TRBV5-4 and TRBJ2-4, is ETGVTQSPTHLIKTRGQQVTLRCSSQSGHNTVSWYQQALGQGPQFIFQYYREEENGRGNFPPRFSGLQFPNYSSELNVNALELDDSALYLCASSPGGEAKNIQYFGAGTRLSVL.

This chain connects TRBV28 to TRBJ2-2; the match to TRBD2 covers 7 bases. Germline values: CDR1 MDHEN, CDR2 SYDVKM. The CDR3 is 16 amino acids. Trimming cost V 8 bases and J 2 bases; bases outside gene matches: 11. The CDR3 DNA follows: TGTGCCAGCTACCCCCGCGGGAGACCAAACACCGGGGAGCTGTTTTTT. Amino acid sequence: CASYPRGRPNTGELFF.

The chain joins TRBV6-1 to TRBJ2-1; 11 bases map to TRBD2. V was pared by 6 bases and J by 3 bases, with 4 bases of the junction left unmatched. The germline V gene has CDR1 MNHNS and CDR2 SASEGT. The CDR3 is made up of 15 amino acids. CDR3 in amino acids: CASSVAGGSYNEQFF. The CDR3 DNA reads TGTGCCAGCAGCGTAGCGGGAGGGAGCTACAATGAGCAGTTCTTC.

As to this clone: The junction departs from germline at one end; a sequencing error may be responsible. This sequence joins TRBV7-7 and TRBJ2-7; D may be TRBD1 (7 bases). This CDR3 is 13 amino acids long. CDR1 SSHAT and CDR2 FNYEAQ come from the germline V gene (reference sequence). The CDR3 bases are TGTGCTAGCAGCTCAACAGGGGAGGACGAGCAGTACTTC. This codes for CASSSTGEDEQYF. The full variable domain, rest sourced from reference TRBV7-7 and TRBJ2-7, is GAGVSQSPRYKVTKRGQDVTLRCDPISSHATLYWYQQALGQGPEFLTYFNYEAQPDKSGLPSDRFSAERPEGSISTLTIQRTEQRDSAMYRCASSSTGEDEQYFGPGTRLTVT.

The chain has TRBV19 and TRBJ1-2; 7 bases fit TRBD1. The CDR3 is 15 amino acids. CDR1 LNHDA and CDR2 SQIVND come from the germline V gene (reference sequence). V trimming: 2 bases; J trimming: 3 bases; junction bases outside the gene matches: 6. CDR3 residues: CASSISRGLDYGYTF. The CDR3 nucleotides are TGTGCCAGTAGTATATCAAGGGGGCTCGACTATGGCTACACCTTC.

About this clone: One end of the junction is discordant with germline, which a read error may explain. The chain is built from TRBV9 and TRBJ1-1, with a tentative D call TRBD1 (5 bases). CDR1 is SGDLS, CDR2 YYNGEE, per germline. The CDR3 extends over 12 amino acids. The CDR3: CASIRGNAEAFF. In nucleotides, the CDR3 is TGTGCCAGCATTCGGGGGAACGCTGAAGCTTTCTTT.

This rearrangement joins TRBV11-2 to TRBJ1-1, with D perhaps matching TRBD1 (6 bases). The CDR3 runs 14 residues. Per germline, CDR1 SGHAT and CDR2 FQNNGV. Deletions cut 4 bases from V and 11 bases from J, with 20 bases between. The CDR3 reads CASSSISQGVGAFF. The CDR3 coding sequence is TGTGCCAGCAGCTCAATATCACAGGGTGTAGGGGCTTTCTTT.

The rearrangement links TRBV6-1 to TRBJ2-1; D unclear. CDR1 is MNHNS and CDR2 is SASEGT in the germline V gene. V was pared by 7 bases and J by 0 bases, with 13 bases between. The CDR3 covers 15 residues. In DNA form, the CDR3 reads TGTGCCAGCAATTCTCTAACGGGCTCCTACAATGAGCAGTTCTTC. Its protein is CASNSLTGSYNEQFF.

The chain has TRBV7-6 and TRBJ2-1, with D tentatively TRBD2 (6 bases). V dropped 6 bases and J dropped 10 bases, with 22 bases sitting between them. Germline V gene sequence: CDR1 SGHVS, CDR2 FNYEAQ. This CDR3 spans 15 amino acids. The CDR3 DNA is TGTGCCAGCAGTCCTCAGGAGGGAGCGGCCTTCGAGCAGTTCTTC. This translates into CASSPQEGAAFEQFF.

This chain uses TRBV4-2 with TRBJ1-4; a possible D gene is TRBD1 (6 bases). The CDR3 length is 15 residues. Trimming cost V 2 bases and J 3 bases, with 10 bases left between them. Germline assignment: CDR1 LGHNA and CDR2 YNFKEQ. CDR3 nucleotide sequence: TGTGCCAGCAGCCAAACGGACAGAGCTAATGAAAAACTGTTTTTT. Encoded protein: CASSQTDRANEKLFF.

The genes are TRBV10-3 and TRBJ2-5, with D perhaps matching TRBD2 (5 bases). CDR3 length: 12 amino acids. Germline V gene lookup returns CDR1 ENHRY and CDR2 SYGVKD. Trimming shortened V by 6 bases and J by 5 bases, and 10 bases separated the two germline ends. CDR3: CAISPGMETQYF. In DNA, the CDR3 is TGTGCCATCAGCCCCGGGATGGAGACCCAGTACTTC.

The chain carries TRBV28 and TRBJ2-1; 14 bases align to TRBD2. Germline assignment: CDR1 MDHEN and CDR2 SYDVKM. V gave up 3 bases and J gave up 6 bases; unmatched junction bases: 10. This CDR3 contains 18 residues. The CDR3 loop reads CASSFSGLAGAFINEQFF. CDR3 bases: TGTGCCAGCAGTTTTTCGGGACTAGCGGGAGCTTTTATCAATGAGCAGTTCTTC.

This clone was seen a single time. The chain joins TRBV2 to TRBJ1-2; 12 bases align to TRBD1. This CDR3 is 17 amino acids long. The germline gives CDR1 SNHLY, CDR2 FYNNEI. After removal of 3 bases from V and 4 bases from J, the junction contained 9 bases not matched to a gene. CDR3: CASSDAGTGGRIYGYTF. For the CDR3, the DNA is TGTGCCAGCAGTGATGCTGGGACAGGGGGCAGGATCTATGGCTACACCTTC.

A few counts support this clone. V is TRBV7-2 and J is TRBJ2-1; 11 positions agree with TRBD2. The CDR3 spans 15 residues. Trimming removed 5 bases from V and 4 bases from J; junction bases left unmatched: 4. The germline V gene has CDR1 SGHTA and CDR2 FQGNSA. Here the CDR3 DNA reads TGTGCCAGCAGCCCAACTAGCGGGAGATACAATGAGCAGTTCTTC. It codes for CASSPTSGRYNEQFF.

This chain links TRBV15 with TRBJ1-1, with a tentative D call TRBD1 (5 bases). The V and J ends lost 8 bases and 2 bases respectively, with 9 bases between them. The CDR3 is made up of 12 amino acids. Germline loops: CDR1 LNHNV, CDR2 YYDKDF (reference sequence). Written as DNA, the CDR3 is TGTGCCACCGAGACAGTTAACACTGAAGCTTTCTTT. As protein: CATETVNTEAFF.

The chain employs TRBV5-1 and TRBJ2-3; 10 bases agree with TRBD2. The CDR3 runs to 16 residues. CDR1 and CDR2 (germline): SGHRS, YFSETQ. Unmatched junction bases numbered 7, after V lost 0 bases and J lost 6 bases. The CDR3 nucleotides read TGCGCCAGCAGCTTGGACGCTAGCGGGAGTGGTGATACGCAGTATTTT. Its translation is CASSLDASGSGDTQYF.

The gene calls are TRBV6-6 and TRBJ1-4; D might be TRBD1 (6 bases). Germline V gives CDR1 MNHNY, CDR2 SVGAGI (reference sequence). This CDR3 contains 15 residues. The V end lost 0 bases, the J end lost 6 bases, and 11 bases lay between the germline ends. CDR3 amino acids: CASSYSGGRDEKLFF. The CDR3 region has the DNA TGTGCCAGCAGTTACTCGGGGGGGCGTGATGAAAAACTGTTTTTT.

V and J are TRBV14 and TRBJ1-2; 11 bases align to TRBD1. The CDR3 consists of 15 residues. Looked up from germline, CDR1 is SGHDN and CDR2 is FVKESK. V dropped 4 bases and J dropped 4; count of bases not matched to a gene: 5. The CDR3, as DNA: TGTGCCAGCAGCCCCCGGACAGGGGGCACCTATGGCTACACCTTC. Protein: CASSPRTGGTYGYTF. Together with reference TRBV14 and TRBJ1-2, the CDR3 gives the full variable domain: EAGVTQFPSHSVIEKGQTVTLRCDPISGHDNLYWYRRVMGKEIKFLLHFVKESKQDESGMPNNRFLAERTGGTYSTLKVQPAELEDSGVYFCASSPRTGGTYGYTFGSGTRLTVV.